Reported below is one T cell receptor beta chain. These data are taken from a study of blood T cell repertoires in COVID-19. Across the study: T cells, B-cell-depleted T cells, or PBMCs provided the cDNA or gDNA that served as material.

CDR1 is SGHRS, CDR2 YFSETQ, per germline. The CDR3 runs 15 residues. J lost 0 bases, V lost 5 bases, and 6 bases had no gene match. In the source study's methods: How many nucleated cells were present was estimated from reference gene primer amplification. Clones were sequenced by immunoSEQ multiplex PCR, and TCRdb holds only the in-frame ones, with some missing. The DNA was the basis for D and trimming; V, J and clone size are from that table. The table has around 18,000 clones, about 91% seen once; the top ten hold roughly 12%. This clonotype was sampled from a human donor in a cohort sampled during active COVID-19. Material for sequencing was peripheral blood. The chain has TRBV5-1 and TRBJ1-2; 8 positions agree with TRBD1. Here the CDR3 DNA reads TGCGCCAGCAGTGCAAGGACAGGGTCTAACTATGGCTACACCTTC. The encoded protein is CASSARTGSNYGYTF.